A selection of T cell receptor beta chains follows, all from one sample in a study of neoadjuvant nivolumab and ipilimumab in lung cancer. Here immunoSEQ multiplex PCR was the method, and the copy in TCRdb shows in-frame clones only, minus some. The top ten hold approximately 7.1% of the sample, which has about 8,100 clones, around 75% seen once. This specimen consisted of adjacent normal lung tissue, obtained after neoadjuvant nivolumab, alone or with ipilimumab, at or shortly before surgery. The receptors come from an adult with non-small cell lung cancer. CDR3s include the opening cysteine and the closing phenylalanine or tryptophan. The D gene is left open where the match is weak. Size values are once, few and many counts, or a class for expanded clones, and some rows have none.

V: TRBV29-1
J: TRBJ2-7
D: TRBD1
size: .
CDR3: CSSRDRGTYEQYF
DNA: TGCAGCTCCCGGGACAGGGGGACCTACGAGCAGTACTTC

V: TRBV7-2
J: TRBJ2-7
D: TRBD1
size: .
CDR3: CASNLVVGTAYEQYF
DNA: TGTGCCAGCAATTTAGTTGTAGGGACAGCCTACGAGCAGTACTTC

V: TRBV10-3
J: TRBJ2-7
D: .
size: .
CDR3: CASTGRPYEQYF
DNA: TGTGCCTCGACAGGGAGGCCCTACGAGCAGTACTTC

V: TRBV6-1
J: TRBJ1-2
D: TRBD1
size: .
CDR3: CASSDRDRGGYTF
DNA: TGTGCCAGCAGTGACCGGGACAGAGGTGGCTACACCTTC

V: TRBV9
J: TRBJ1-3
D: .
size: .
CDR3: CASSGSPQSSGNTIYF
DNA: TGTGCCAGCAGCGGGTCCCCTCAGAGCTCTGGAAACACCATATATTTT

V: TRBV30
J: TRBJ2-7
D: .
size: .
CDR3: CAWSVQGRAYEQYF
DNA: TGTGCCTGGAGTGTACAGGGTCGGGCCTACGAGCAGTACTTC

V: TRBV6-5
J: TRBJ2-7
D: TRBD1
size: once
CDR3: CASSYRGTGKNEQYF
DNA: TGTGCCAGCAGTTACAGAGGGACAGGGAAGAACGAGCAGTACTTC

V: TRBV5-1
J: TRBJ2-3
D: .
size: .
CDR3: CASSLGDTQYF
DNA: TGCGCCAGCAGCCTGGGGGATACGCAGTATTTT

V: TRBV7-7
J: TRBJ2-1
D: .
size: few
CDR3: CASSSDLYNEQFF
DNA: TGTGCTAGCAGCTCAGATCTTTACAATGAGCAGTTCTTC

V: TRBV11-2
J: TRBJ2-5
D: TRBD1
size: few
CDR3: CASSLVKQGGWETQYF
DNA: TGTGCCAGCAGCTTAGTTAAGCAAGGGGGCTGGGAGACCCAGTACTTC

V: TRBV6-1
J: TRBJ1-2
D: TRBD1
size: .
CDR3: CASSQGVREGYTF
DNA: TGTGCCAGCAGCCAGGGGGTTAGGGAGGGCTACACCTTC

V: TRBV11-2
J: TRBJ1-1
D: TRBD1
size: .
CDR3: CASNSFGTGVNTEAFF
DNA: TGTGCCAGCAACAGTTTCGGGACAGGGGTGAACACTGAAGCTTTCTTT

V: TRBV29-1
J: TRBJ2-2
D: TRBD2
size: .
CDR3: CSAQGLAANTGELFF
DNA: TGCAGCGCCCAAGGACTAGCGGCGAACACCGGGGAGCTGTTTTTT

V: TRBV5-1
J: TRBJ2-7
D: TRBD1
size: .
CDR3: CASSLEGAQREQYF
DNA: TGCGCCAGCAGCTTGGAGGGGGCGCAGAGAGAGCAGTACTTC

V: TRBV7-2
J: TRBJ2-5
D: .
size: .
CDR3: CASSLDIPPTQYF
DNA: TGTGCCAGCAGCTTAGATATCCCCCCGACCCAGTACTTC

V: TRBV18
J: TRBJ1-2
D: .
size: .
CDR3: CASSPPSPDGYTF
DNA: TGTGCCAGCTCACCACCTAGTCCCGATGGCTACACCTTC

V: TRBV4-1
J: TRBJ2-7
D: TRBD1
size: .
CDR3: CASSQAPDRATYEQYF
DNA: TGCGCCAGCAGCCAAGCCCCGGACAGGGCGACCTACGAGCAGTACTTC

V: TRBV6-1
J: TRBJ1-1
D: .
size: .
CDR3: CASSPQTGPFTEAFF
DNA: TGTGCCAGCAGTCCTCAGACAGGACCCTTCACTGAAGCTTTCTTT

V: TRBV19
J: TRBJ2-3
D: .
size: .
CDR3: CASSIRHGTDTQYF
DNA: TGTGCCAGTAGTATCCGACACGGCACAGATACGCAGTATTTT

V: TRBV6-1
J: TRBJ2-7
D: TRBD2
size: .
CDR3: CASSDLAGEQYF
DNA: TGTGCCAGCAGTGACCTAGCGGGCGAGCAGTACTTC